The subject of this entry is one T cell receptor (beta chain). The source of the sample is a study of blood T cell repertoires in COVID-19. Study summary: COVID-19 samples from acute and convalescent phases originated in the United States, Italy and Spain. From T cells, B-cell-depleted T cells, or PBMCs came the material, which was cDNA or gDNA.

In the study's own analysis: Using reference gene primer amplification, nucleated cell counts were estimated. This table comes from immunoSEQ multiplex PCR, and its TCRdb copy is limited to in-frame clones, with some not included. That table furnishes V, J and clone size, whereas the DNA furnished D and trimming. The repertoire holds about 150,000 clones, with 87% as singletons. The CDR3 has 12 residues. V shed 5 bases and J shed 6 bases, with 8 bases lying between them. This receptor was obtained from a man in his fifties with active COVID-19. This chain connects TRBV12-3 or TRBV12-4 to TRBJ2-4, with D possibly TRBD1 on 7 matching bases. Sequences were obtained from peripheral blood. CDR3 sequence: CASSQGGNIQYF. The CDR3 coding sequence is TGTGCCAGCAGTCAGGGGGGAAACATTCAGTACTTC.